What follows are 29 T cell receptor beta chains derived from one specimen sequenced in a study of blood T cell repertoires in COVID-19. Profiled with immunoSEQ multiplex PCR; TCRdb holds only in-frame clones, not every one. The profile shows roughly 360,000 clones, 81% of them singletons. The sample consisted of peripheral blood. The receptors were sampled from a human donor with acute or convalescent COVID-19. The donor label of this sample is uncertain.

This sequence joins TRBV4-1 and TRBJ1-1; 8 bases fit TRBD1. The CDR3 is 16 residues long. The junction had 7 bases not matched to a gene; V was cut back by 4 bases and J by 0 bases. CDR1 and CDR2 (germline): MGHRA, YSYEKL. The CDR3 reads CASSRHTGGLNTEAFF. CDR3 nucleotide sequence: TGCGCCAGCAGCCGTCATACAGGGGGTCTGAACACTGAAGCTTTCTTT.

This clone was seen once. The chain uses TRBV7-6 and TRBJ2-1; D is unclear. The CDR3 has 18 amino acids. Trimming stripped 1 base from V and 0 bases from J, with 16 bases between. CDR1 SGHVS and CDR2 FNYEAQ come from the germline V gene. The CDR3 coding sequence is TGTGCCAGCAGCTTAGAGGTCTCGGGTTTCCTCTCCTACAATGAGCAGTTCTTC. It specifies CASSLEVSGFLSYNEQFF.

The chain recombines TRBV7-8 with TRBJ2-1, with 10 bases that match TRBD2. V trimming: 1 base; J trimming: 5 bases; junction bases outside the gene matches: 5. Per the germline V gene, CDR1 is SGHVS and CDR2 is FQNEAQ. The CDR3 sequence is 16 residues long. The CDR3 DNA reads as TGTGCCAGCAGCTTAGGTCAGCGGGGGGGAAACAATGAGCAGTTCTTC. Amino acid sequence: CASSLGQRGGNNEQFF.

The chain employs TRBV28 and TRBJ1-5; 8 bases are a match to TRBD1. This CDR3 is built from 14 residues. Trimming removed 3 bases from V and 4 bases from J; junction bases left unmatched: 2. Looked up from germline, CDR1 is MDHEN and CDR2 is SYDVKM. The CDR3 here is CASSFDRGNQPQHF. The CDR3 DNA sequence: TGTGCCAGCAGTTTTGACAGGGGTAATCAGCCCCAGCATTTT.

The chain employs TRBV5-1 and TRBJ1-5, with a weak D call TRBD1 (6 bases). The length of the CDR3 is 15 residues. Germline-derived CDR1 and CDR2 are SGHRS and YFSETQ. Trimming stripped 4 bases from V and 6 bases from J, with 17 bases between. The chain's CDR3 is CASSLDGTKSQPQHF. The CDR3 region has the DNA TGCGCCAGCAGCCTGGACGGGACAAAGAGTCAGCCCCAGCATTTT.

This clone was picked up a small number of times. CDR3 DNA sequence: TGTGCCAGCAGTGTATCCCCTAGCTCTGGGGCCAACGTCCTGACTTTC. Protein: CASSVSPSSGANVLTF. The rearrangement uses TRBV6-1 and TRBJ2-6; D unclear. This CDR3 comprises 16 residues. Trimming cost V 4 bases and J 0 bases, with 10 bases left between them. In germline, CDR1 is MNHNS, CDR2 SASEGT.

The rearrangement joins TRBV5-1 to TRBJ1-2, with D uncertain. The length of the CDR3 is 14 residues. The germline V and J ends were trimmed by 0 bases and 8 bases, with 14 bases remaining between them. Per the germline V gene, CDR1 is SGHRS and CDR2 is YFSETQ. The CDR3 here is CASSLGEPGSGYTF. In DNA form, the CDR3 reads TGCGCCAGCAGCTTGGGGGAACCGGGGTCCGGCTACACCTTC.

This chain connects TRBV4-2 to TRBJ2-3, with a possible D match to TRBD2 (6 bases). This CDR3 is 14 amino acids long. Trimming removed 3 bases at V and 4 bases at J, with 11 bases between. CDR1 and CDR2 (germline): LGHNA, YNFKEQ. The CDR3 is CASSQGGGPDTQYF. The CDR3 coding sequence is TGTGCCAGCAGCCAGGGGGGTGGGCCAGATACGCAGTATTTT.

This chain links TRBV6-5 with TRBJ1-2; D is ambiguous. The germline V and J ends were trimmed by 5 bases and 4 bases, with 11 bases remaining between them. The germline gives CDR1 MNHEY, CDR2 SVGAGI. The CDR3 totals 13 residues. In DNA form, the CDR3 reads TGTGCCAGCAGTCCCGCGTACGGCTATGGCTACACCTTC. Translated: CASSPAYGYGYTF.

The CDR3 coding sequence is TGTGCCAGCAGGGGGACAGGGGACACCGGGGAGCTGTTTTTT. Translating it yields CASRGTGDTGELFF. The chain combines TRBV6-5 with TRBJ2-2; TRBD1 aligns across 10 bases. CDR3 length: 14 residues. V dropped 6 bases and J dropped 3; count of bases not matched to a gene: 1. Germline CDR1 is MNHEY and CDR2 is SVGAGI.

This chain connects TRBV5-1 to TRBJ1-4, with 7 bases lining up with TRBD1. Germline V CDR1 and CDR2: SGHRS, YFSETQ. Trimming cost V 0 bases and J 7 bases; bases outside gene matches: 6. The CDR3 length is 15 residues. The CDR3 region is CASSLERQGREKLFF. CDR3 in DNA: TGCGCCAGCAGCTTGGAAAGACAGGGTCGTGAAAAACTGTTTTTT. The entire variable domain, with the rest obtained from reference TRBV5-1 and TRBJ1-4, is as follows: KAGVTQTPRYLIKTRGQQVTLSCSPISGHRSVSWYQQTPGQGLQFLFEYFSETQRNKGNFPGRFSGRQFSNSRSEMNVSTLELGDSALYLCASSLERQGREKLFFGSGTQLSVL.

Here the CDR3 reads CAWSVGGWMGTF. The DNA for the CDR3 is TGTGCCTGGAGTGTTGGAGGATGGATGGGAACCTTC. The V call is TRBV30, the J call TRBJ1-2; D is uncertain. Trimming took 0 bases from V and 14 from J, leaving 16 bases between them. Germline lookup yields CDR1 GTSNPN and CDR2 SVGIG (reference sequence). This CDR3 has 12 amino acids. Complete variable domain (other parts from reference TRBV30 and TRBJ1-2): SQTIHQWPATLVQPVGSPLSLECTVEGTSNPNLYWYRQAAGRGLQLLFYSVGIGQISSEVPQNLSASRPQDRQFILSSKKLLLSDSGFYLCAWSVGGWMGTFGSGTRLTVV.

The chain combines TRBV28 with TRBJ1-2, with no clear D. This CDR3 is built from 15 residues. Germline-derived CDR1 and CDR2 are MDHEN and SYDVKM. The V end lost 5 bases, the J end lost 8 bases, and 21 bases lay between the germline ends. The CDR3 protein is CASSPTLSGVGGYTF. The CDR3 DNA reads as TGTGCCAGCAGTCCCACCCTCTCCGGGGTGGGGGGCTACACCTTC.

V is TRBV28 and J is TRBJ1-6; 7 bases match TRBD1. The CDR3 spans 13 residues. Germline CDR1 MDHEN, CDR2 SYDVKM. J gave up 6 bases and V 10 bases, and 6 bases lay outside the gene matches. The CDR3 sequence is CATRGGFNSPLHF. The DNA of the CDR3 is TGTGCCACCAGGGGGGGGTTTAATTCACCCCTCCACTTT.

This CDR3 reads CASSLRTTGKRGNTIYF. CDR3 coding DNA: TGCGCCAGCAGCTTGAGGACGACAGGGAAACGTGGAAACACCATATATTTT. The J gene is TRBJ1-3, the V gene TRBV5-1, with 7 bases lining up with TRBD1. With V trimmed by 1 base and J by 3 bases, 10 bases remained unmatched. The CDR3 has 17 amino acids. CDR1 is SGHRS and CDR2 is YFSETQ in the germline V gene.

As to this clone: Other DNA sequences from this sample encode an identical CDR3 as well. The chain has TRBV14 and TRBJ1-1; D is uncertain. The length of the CDR3 is 14 residues. V lost 4 bases and J lost 0, with 9 bases in between. Germline V gives CDR1 SGHDN, CDR2 FVKESK. CDR3 DNA sequence: TGTGCCAGCAGCCGGGCCGGGATGAACACTGAAGCTTTCTTT. Translating gives CASSRAGMNTEAFF.

A single count supports this clone. This chain connects TRBV11-2 to TRBJ1-1; 9 positions agree with TRBD1. The germline V gene has CDR1 SGHAT and CDR2 FQNNGV. The CDR3 extends over 11 amino acids. J lost 10 bases, V lost 4 bases, and 1 base had no gene match. The DNA for the CDR3 is TGTGCCAGCAGCTCGACAGGGGGAGCTTTCTTT. Encoded protein: CASSSTGGAFF.

The V call is TRBV2, the J call TRBJ1-2; 7 bases are a match to TRBD1. Germline CDR1 reads SNHLY; CDR2 reads FYNNEI. Germline trimming cut 6 bases from V and 7 bases from J; bases unmatched to any gene: 5. The length of the CDR3 is 12 residues. The CDR3 nucleotides read TGTGCCAGCAGAGTCGGGACAGTTGGCTACACCTTC. It is translated as CASRVGTVGYTF.

The rearrangement links TRBV6-5 to TRBJ1-1, with 7 bases aligning to TRBD1. Germline trimming cut 2 bases from V and 1 base from J; bases unmatched to any gene: 4. The germline gives CDR1 MNHEY, CDR2 SVGAGI. The CDR3 consists of 15 residues. The CDR3 region has the DNA TGTGCCAGCAGTTACAGGGGACAGCCGAACACTGAAGCTTTCTTT. It specifies CASSYRGQPNTEAFF.

This chain uses TRBV7-9 with TRBJ2-2; D gene unclear. CDR1 is SEHNR and CDR2 is FQNEAQ in the germline V gene (reference sequence). This CDR3 has 15 amino acids. Trimming removed 3 bases from V and 6 bases from J, with 14 bases in between. The CDR3 reads CASSFVPPFAGELFF. The CDR3 DNA is TGTGCCAGCAGCTTTGTCCCCCCCTTCGCCGGGGAGCTGTTTTTT.

This clone was seen a handful of times. The rearrangement joins TRBV10-3 to TRBJ1-2; a weak D match, TRBD1 (6 bases). V shed 6 bases and J shed 2 bases, with 13 bases lying between them. The CDR3 runs 14 residues. From germline, CDR1 is ENHRY and CDR2 SYGVKD. CDR3 in amino acids: CAIRGTTGNYGYTF. In nucleotides, the CDR3 is TGTGCCATCAGGGGCACCACAGGGAACTATGGCTACACCTTC.

The rearrangement uses TRBV5-1 and TRBJ1-1; no reliable D call. The V gene's germline CDR1 is SGHRS and CDR2 YFSETQ. Trimming stripped 0 bases from V and 0 bases from J, with 12 bases between. CDR3 length: 16 residues. Written as DNA, the CDR3 is TGCGCCAGCAGCTTGGAGATGGGCAGACTGAACACTGAAGCTTTCTTT. Its translation: CASSLEMGRLNTEAFF. Full variable domain (outside the CDR3, taken from reference TRBV5-1 and TRBJ1-1): KAGVTQTPRYLIKTRGQQVTLSCSPISGHRSVSWYQQTPGQGLQFLFEYFSETQRNKGNFPGRFSGRQFSNSRSEMNVSTLELGDSALYLCASSLEMGRLNTEAFFGQGTRLTVV.

CDR3 sequence reads: CASSIPGQGLHGYTF. DNA for the CDR3: TGTGCCAGTAGTATTCCGGGACAGGGTCTCCATGGCTACACCTTC. The gene calls are TRBV19 and TRBJ1-2, with 9 bases fitting TRBD1. V dropped 3 bases and J dropped 6; count of bases not matched to a gene: 8. Per the germline V gene, CDR1 is LNHDA and CDR2 is SQIVND (reference sequence). This CDR3 region has 15 residues.

The chain recombines TRBV12-3 or TRBV12-4 with TRBJ1-1; no definite D call. The CDR3 consists of 13 residues. V gave up 3 bases and J gave up 7 bases, with 12 bases separating them. DNA for the CDR3: TGTGCCAGCAGTTTCTTTCGGGGAGATGAAGCTTTCTTT. As protein: CASSFFRGDEAFF.

The V gene is TRBV3-1 (or the pseudogene TRBV3-2), the J gene TRBJ2-7; 7 bases fit TRBD1. Per germline, CDR1 LGHDT and CDR2 YNNKEL (reference sequence). The CDR3 is 17 residues long. V was clipped by 0 bases and J by 3 bases; unmatched bases: 11. The CDR3 is CASSQDRRQGEGYEQYF. The CDR3 bases are TGTGCCAGCAGCCAAGATCGAAGACAGGGAGAAGGCTACGAGCAGTACTTC.

The V call is TRBV29-1, the J call TRBJ2-5; D perhaps matches TRBD1 (5 bases). The germline CDR1 and CDR2 sequences are SQVTM and ANQGSEA. V gave up 8 bases and J gave up 9 bases, with 19 bases separating them. The CDR3 length is 12 residues. The CDR3 here is CSWGWGGPAQYF. CDR3 coding DNA: TGCAGCTGGGGTTGGGGCGGACCGGCCCAGTACTTC.

CDR3 DNA: TGTGCCTGGAGTCAAGGGGGTAGTTCACCCCTCCACTTT. Translation gives CAWSQGGSSPLHF. This rearrangement joins TRBV30 to TRBJ1-6; D is possibly TRBD1 (6 bases). Deletions cut 2 bases from V and 9 bases from J, with 11 bases between. CDR1 is GTSNPN and CDR2 is SVGIG in the germline V gene (reference sequence). The CDR3 has 13 amino acids.

The V and J genes are TRBV28 and TRBJ1-2; the match to TRBD1 covers 9 bases. The length of the CDR3 is 15 residues. Germline V gene data show CDR1 as MDHEN and CDR2 as SYDVKM. The trim removed 3 bases at V and 5 bases at J, leaving 7 bases unmatched. The CDR3 here is CASSLGQGIRYGYTF. In DNA, the CDR3 is TGTGCCAGCAGTTTGGGACAGGGAATAAGATATGGCTACACCTTC.

The J gene is TRBJ1-2, the V gene TRBV5-4, with D perhaps matching TRBD1 (5 bases). Per germline, CDR1 SGHNT and CDR2 YYREEE (reference sequence). Trimming shortened V by 0 bases and J by 4 bases, and 16 bases separated the two germline ends. This CDR3 is 16 amino acids long. The CDR3 region has the DNA TGTGCCAGCAGCTTGGGGTGGGGCATTTCGGGCTATGGCTACACCTTC. This encodes CASSLGWGISGYGYTF.